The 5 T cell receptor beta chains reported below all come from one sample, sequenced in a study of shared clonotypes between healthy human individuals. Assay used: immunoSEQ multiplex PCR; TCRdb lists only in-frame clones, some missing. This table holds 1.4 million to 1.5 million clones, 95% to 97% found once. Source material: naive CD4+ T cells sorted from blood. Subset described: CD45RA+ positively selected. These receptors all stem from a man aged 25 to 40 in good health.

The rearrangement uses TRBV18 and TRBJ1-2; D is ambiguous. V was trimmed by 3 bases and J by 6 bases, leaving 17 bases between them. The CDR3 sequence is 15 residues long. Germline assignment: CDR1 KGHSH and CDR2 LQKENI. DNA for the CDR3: TGTGCCAGCTCACCCTCCGGGTCCATCTCTCATGGCTACACCTTC. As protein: CASSPSGSISHGYTF.

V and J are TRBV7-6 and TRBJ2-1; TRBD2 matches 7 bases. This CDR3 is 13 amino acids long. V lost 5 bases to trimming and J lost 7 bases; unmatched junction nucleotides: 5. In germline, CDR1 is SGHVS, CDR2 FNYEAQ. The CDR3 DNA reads TGTGCCAGCAGCGGTCGACTAGCTAATGAGCAGTTCTTC. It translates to CASSGRLANEQFF.

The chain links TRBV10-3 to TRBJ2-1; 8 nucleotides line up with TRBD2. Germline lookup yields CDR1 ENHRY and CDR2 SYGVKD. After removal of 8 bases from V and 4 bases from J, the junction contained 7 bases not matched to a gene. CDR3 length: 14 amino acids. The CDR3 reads CAIAPPSGYNEQFF. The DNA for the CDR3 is TGTGCCATCGCCCCCCCTAGCGGGTACAATGAGCAGTTCTTC.

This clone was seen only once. CDR3: CASSKQGYEQYF. The CDR3 DNA sequence: TGTGCCAGCAGCAAACAGGGCTACGAGCAGTACTTC. V usage is TRBV11-2 and J usage is TRBJ2-7; D is possibly TRBD1 (6 bases). Per the germline V gene, CDR1 is SGHAT and CDR2 is FQNNGV. V gave up 5 bases and J gave up 3 bases, with 8 bases separating them. There are 12 residues in the CDR3.

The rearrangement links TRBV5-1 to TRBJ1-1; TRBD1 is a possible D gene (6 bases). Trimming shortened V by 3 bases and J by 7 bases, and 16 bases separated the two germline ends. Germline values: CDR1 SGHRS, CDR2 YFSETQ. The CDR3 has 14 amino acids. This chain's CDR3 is CASSSLTGSNEAFF. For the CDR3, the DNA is TGCGCCAGCAGCTCGTTGACAGGCAGCAATGAAGCTTTCTTT.